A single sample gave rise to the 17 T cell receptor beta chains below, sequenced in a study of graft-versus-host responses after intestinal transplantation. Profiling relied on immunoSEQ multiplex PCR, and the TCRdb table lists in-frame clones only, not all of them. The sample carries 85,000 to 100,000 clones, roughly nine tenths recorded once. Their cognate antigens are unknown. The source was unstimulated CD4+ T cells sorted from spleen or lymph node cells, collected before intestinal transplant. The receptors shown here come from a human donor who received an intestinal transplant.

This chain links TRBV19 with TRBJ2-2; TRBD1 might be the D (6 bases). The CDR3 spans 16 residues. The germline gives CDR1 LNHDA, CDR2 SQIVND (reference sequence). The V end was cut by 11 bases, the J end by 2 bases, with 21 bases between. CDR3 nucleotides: TGTGCCGCCCGAGACAGGAGACCAAATAACACCGGGGAGCTGTTTTTT. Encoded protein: CAARDRRPNNTGELFF.

DNA for the CDR3: TGTGCCAGCAGTGAATTGGGGAGGACAGGGTATTCACCCCTCCACTTT. It codes for CASSELGRTGYSPLHF. This chain uses TRBV25-1 with TRBJ1-6, with TRBD1 identical over 8 bases. The ends lost 1 base at V and 8 bases at J; junction bases unmatched: 7. The CDR3 spans 16 residues. CDR1 MGHDK and CDR2 SYGVNS come from the germline V gene.

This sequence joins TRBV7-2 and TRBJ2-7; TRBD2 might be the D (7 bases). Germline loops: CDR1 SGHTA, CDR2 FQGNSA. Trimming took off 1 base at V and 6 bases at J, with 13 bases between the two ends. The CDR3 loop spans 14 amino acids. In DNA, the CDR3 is TGTGCCAGCAGCTTAGTCGCGGGGGCGGGCGAGCAGTACTTC. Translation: CASSLVAGAGEQYF.

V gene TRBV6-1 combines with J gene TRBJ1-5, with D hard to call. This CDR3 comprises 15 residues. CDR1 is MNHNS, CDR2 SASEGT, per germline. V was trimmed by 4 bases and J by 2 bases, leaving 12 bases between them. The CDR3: CASSVAGIGNQPQHF. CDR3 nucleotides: TGTGCCAGCAGTGTCGCGGGGATTGGCAATCAGCCCCAGCATTTT.

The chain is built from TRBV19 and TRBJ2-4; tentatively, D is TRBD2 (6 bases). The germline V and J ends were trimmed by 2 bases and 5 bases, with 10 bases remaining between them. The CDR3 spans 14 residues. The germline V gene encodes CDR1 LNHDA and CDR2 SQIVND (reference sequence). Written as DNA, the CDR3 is TGTGCCAGTAGTATATCGACTAGACAAAACATTCAGTACTTC. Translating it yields CASSISTRQNIQYF.

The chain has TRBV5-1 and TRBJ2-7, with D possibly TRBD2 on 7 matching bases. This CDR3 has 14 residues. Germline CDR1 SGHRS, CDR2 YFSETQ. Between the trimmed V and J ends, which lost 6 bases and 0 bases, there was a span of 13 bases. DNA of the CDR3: TGCGCCAGCACCAGGGGAGGGATCTCCTACGAGCAGTACTTC. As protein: CASTRGGISYEQYF. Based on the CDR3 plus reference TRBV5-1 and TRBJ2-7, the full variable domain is KAGVTQTPRYLIKTRGQQVTLSCSPISGHRSVSWYQQTPGQGLQFLFEYFSETQRNKGNFPGRFSGRQFSNSRSEMNVSTLELGDSALYLCASTRGGISYEQYFGPGTRLTVT.

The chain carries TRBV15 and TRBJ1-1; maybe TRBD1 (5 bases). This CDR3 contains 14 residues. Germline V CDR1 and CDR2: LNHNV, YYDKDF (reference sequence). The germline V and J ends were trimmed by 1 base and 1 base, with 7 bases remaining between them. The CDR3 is CATSRGTPNTEAFF. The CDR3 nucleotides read TGTGCCACCAGCAGAGGGACACCGAACACTGAAGCTTTCTTT.

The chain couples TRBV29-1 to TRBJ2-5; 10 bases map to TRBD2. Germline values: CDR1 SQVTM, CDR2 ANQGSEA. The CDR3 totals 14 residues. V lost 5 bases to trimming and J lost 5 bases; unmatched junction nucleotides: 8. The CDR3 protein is CSVQRGGRQETQYF. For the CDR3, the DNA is TGCAGCGTTCAGCGGGGGGGCCGCCAGGAGACCCAGTACTTC.

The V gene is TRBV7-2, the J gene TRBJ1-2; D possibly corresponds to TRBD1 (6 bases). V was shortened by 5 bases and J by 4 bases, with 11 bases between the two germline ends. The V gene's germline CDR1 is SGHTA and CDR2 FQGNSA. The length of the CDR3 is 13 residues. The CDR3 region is CASSLQGTYGYTF. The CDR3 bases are TGTGCCAGCAGCCTGCAGGGGACCTATGGCTACACCTTC.

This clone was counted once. CDR3 sequence reads: CASSPGTGGARRVTEAFF. CDR3 DNA: TGTGCCAGCAGCCCCGGGACAGGGGGCGCGCGGAGGGTCACTGAAGCTTTCTTT. The chain couples TRBV27 to TRBJ1-1; 12 bases are a match to TRBD1. Trimming took 6 bases from V and 4 from J; bases not matched to a gene: 15. The CDR3 has 18 amino acids. Per germline, CDR1 MNHEY and CDR2 SMNVEV (reference sequence).

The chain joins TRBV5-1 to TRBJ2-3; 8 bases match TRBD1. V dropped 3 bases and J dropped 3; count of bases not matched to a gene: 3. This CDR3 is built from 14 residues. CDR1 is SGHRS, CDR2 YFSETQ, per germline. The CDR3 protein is CASSSRQGTDTQYF. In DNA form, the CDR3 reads TGCGCCAGCAGCTCGCGACAGGGGACAGATACGCAGTATTTT.

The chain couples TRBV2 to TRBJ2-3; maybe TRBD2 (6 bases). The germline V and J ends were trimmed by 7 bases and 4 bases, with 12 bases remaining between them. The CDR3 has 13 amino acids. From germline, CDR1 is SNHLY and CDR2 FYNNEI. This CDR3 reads CASNSGSADTQYF. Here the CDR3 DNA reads TGTGCCAGCAATAGCGGCTCGGCAGATACGCAGTATTTT.

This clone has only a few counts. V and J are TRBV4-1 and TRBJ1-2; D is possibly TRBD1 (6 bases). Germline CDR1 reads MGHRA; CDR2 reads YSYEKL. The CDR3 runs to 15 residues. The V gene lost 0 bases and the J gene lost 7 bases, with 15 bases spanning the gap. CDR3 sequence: CASSQDSTGTRGYTF. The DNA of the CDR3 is TGCGCCAGCAGCCAAGATTCCACAGGGACACGTGGCTACACCTTC.

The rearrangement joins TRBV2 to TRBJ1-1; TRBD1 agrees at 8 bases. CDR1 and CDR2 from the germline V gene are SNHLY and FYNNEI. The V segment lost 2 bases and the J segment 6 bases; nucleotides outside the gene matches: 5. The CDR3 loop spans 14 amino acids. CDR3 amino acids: CASSEQTGESEAFF. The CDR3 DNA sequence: TGTGCCAGCAGTGAACAGACAGGGGAATCTGAAGCTTTCTTT.

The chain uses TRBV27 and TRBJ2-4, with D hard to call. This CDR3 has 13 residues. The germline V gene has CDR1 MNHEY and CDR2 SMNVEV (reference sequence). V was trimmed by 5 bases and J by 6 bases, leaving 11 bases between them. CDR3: CASSPGPGNIQYF. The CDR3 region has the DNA TGTGCCAGCAGTCCAGGCCCAGGAAACATTCAGTACTTC.

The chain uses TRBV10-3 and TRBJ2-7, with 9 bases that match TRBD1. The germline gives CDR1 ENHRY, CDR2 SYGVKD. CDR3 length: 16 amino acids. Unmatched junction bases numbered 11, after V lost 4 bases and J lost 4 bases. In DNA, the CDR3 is TGTGCCATCAGTGGGGGGGGACAGGGAGGCTCTTACGAGCAGTACTTC. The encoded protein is CAISGGGQGGSYEQYF.

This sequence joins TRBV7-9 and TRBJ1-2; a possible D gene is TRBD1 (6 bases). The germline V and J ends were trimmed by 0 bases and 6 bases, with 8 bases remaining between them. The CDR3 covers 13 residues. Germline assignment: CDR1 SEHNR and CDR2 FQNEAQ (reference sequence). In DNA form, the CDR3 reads TGTGCCAGCAGCTTAGCAGGGGGAGATGGCTACACCTTC. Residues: CASSLAGGDGYTF.